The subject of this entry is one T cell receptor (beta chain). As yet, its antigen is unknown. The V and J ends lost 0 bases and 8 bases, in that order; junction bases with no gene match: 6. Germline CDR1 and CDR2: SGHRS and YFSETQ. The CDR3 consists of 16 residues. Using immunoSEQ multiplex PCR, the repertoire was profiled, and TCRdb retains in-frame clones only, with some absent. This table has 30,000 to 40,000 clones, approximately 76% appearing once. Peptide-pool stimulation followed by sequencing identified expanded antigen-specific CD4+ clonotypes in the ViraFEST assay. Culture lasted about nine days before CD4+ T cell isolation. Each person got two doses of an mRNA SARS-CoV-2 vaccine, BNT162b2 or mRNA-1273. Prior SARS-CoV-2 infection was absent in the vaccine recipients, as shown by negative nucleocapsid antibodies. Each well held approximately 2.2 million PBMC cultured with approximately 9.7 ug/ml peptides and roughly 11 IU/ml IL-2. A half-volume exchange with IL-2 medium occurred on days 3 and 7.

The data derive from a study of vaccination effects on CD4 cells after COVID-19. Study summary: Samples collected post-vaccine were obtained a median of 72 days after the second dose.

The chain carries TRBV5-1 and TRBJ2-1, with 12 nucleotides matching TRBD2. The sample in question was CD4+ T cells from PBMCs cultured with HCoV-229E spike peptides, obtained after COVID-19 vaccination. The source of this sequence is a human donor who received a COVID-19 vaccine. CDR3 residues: CASSLAALAGGYEQFF. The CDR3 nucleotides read TGCGCCAGCAGCTTGGCCGCACTAGCGGGAGGTTATGAGCAGTTCTTC.